Below are 16 T cell receptor beta chains sequenced from a single sample in a study of blood T cell repertoires in COVID-19. Sequenced by immunoSEQ multiplex PCR; TCRdb stores in-frame clones only, minus some. Found here are more than 150,000 clones, 82% of them singletons; the top ten hold over 5%. The source material was peripheral blood. Receptors originate from a woman aged 25-40 years with acute or convalescent COVID-19.

This chain connects TRBV19 to TRBJ1-1; tentatively, D is TRBD1 (6 bases). Germline-derived CDR1 and CDR2 are LNHDA and SQIVND (reference sequence). Trimming left V 0 bases short and J 4 bases short, with 15 bases between. This CDR3 region has 16 residues. Here the CDR3 DNA reads TGTGCCAGTAGTATAGACCCGGACAGAGGGCTCACTGAAGCTTTCTTT. Protein product: CASSIDPDRGLTEAFF.

The chain joins TRBV7-2 to TRBJ2-7; 12 nucleotides line up with TRBD2. V was pared by 2 bases and J by 6 bases, with 11 bases of the junction left unmatched. CDR3 length: 17 residues. From germline, CDR1 is SGHTA and CDR2 FQGNSA. DNA for the CDR3: TGTGCCAGCAGCTTATCTCTAGCGGGAGGGCCTGGAGGCGAGCAGTACTTC. Translation gives CASSLSLAGGPGGEQYF.

The CDR3 nucleotides are TGTGCCAGCAGCTTCGGACCTCCGGGGGCCTACAATGAGCAGTTCTTC. Residues: CASSFGPPGAYNEQFF. The chain is built from TRBV9 and TRBJ2-1; possibly TRBD2 for D (6 bases). CDR3 length: 16 amino acids. The germline V gene has CDR1 SGDLS and CDR2 YYNGEE. V lost 4 bases and J 2 bases, leaving 16 bases between the germline ends.

In its sample, this clone was seen once. V usage is TRBV4-2 and J usage is TRBJ2-4; the match to TRBD1 covers 7 bases. Germline CDR1 is LGHNA and CDR2 is YNFKEQ. This CDR3 contains 21 residues. Losses at the gene ends were 0 bases for V and 5 bases for J; bases not matched to a gene: 22. This chain's CDR3 is CASSQEWTPRQGRSEENIQYF. CDR3 nucleotide sequence: TGTGCCAGCAGCCAAGAATGGACCCCCCGACAGGGTCGCTCCGAGGAAAACATTCAGTACTTC.

The chain is built from TRBV19 and TRBJ2-7; tentative D call: TRBD1 (6 bases). Germline CDR1 LNHDA, CDR2 SQIVND (reference sequence). Trimming took 1 base from V and 6 from J, leaving 19 bases between them. The CDR3 covers 16 residues. The CDR3 protein is CASSIVSPQGLGEQYF. The DNA of the CDR3 is TGTGCCAGTAGTATAGTGAGTCCGCAGGGGCTGGGCGAGCAGTACTTC.

This chain connects TRBV5-1 to TRBJ2-7; the match to TRBD2 covers 8 bases. From germline, CDR1 is SGHRS and CDR2 YFSETQ. The V gene end was trimmed by 7 bases and the J gene end by 5 bases; junction bases not matched to a gene: 14. The CDR3 is made up of 15 amino acids. This chain's CDR3 is CASSHSTAGVNEQYF. The CDR3 DNA reads as TGCGCCAGCTCCCATTCGACAGCGGGAGTCAACGAGCAGTACTTC.

The DNA for the CDR3 is TGTGCCAGCAGCGCCGGGAACTATGGCTACACCTTC. Encoded protein: CASSAGNYGYTF. The rearrangement links TRBV7-9 to TRBJ1-2, with no clear D. This CDR3 contains 12 residues. Between the trimmed V and J ends, which lost 5 bases and 2 bases, there was a span of 6 bases. Germline V gene lookup returns CDR1 SEHNR and CDR2 FQNEAQ (reference sequence).

The V call is TRBV30, the J call TRBJ1-6, with D tentatively TRBD1 (5 bases). V was trimmed by 0 bases and J by 7 bases, leaving 19 bases between them. The CDR3 is 17 amino acids. Per the germline V gene, CDR1 is GTSNPN and CDR2 is SVGIG (reference sequence). The CDR3 DNA is TGTGCCTGGAGTGTCAGTATATCGGCGGGGGGAAATTCACCCCTCCACTTT. Its translation: CAWSVSISAGGNSPLHF.

V gene TRBV28 combines with J gene TRBJ2-1, with TRBD1 as a possible D gene (6 bases). Germline CDR1 reads MDHEN; CDR2 reads SYDVKM. V gave up 3 bases and J gave up 7 bases, with 19 bases separating them. The CDR3 is made up of 16 amino acids. The CDR3 protein is CASSFSGRGLSNEQFF. DNA of the CDR3: TGTGCCAGCAGTTTTAGTGGCAGGGGCCTTTCTAATGAGCAGTTCTTC.

V is TRBV2 and J is TRBJ1-2, with no clear D. Germline V gives CDR1 SNHLY, CDR2 FYNNEI. Trimming left V 4 bases short and J 6 bases short, with 12 bases between. The CDR3 sequence is 13 residues long. CDR3 sequence reads: CASSVGVLNGYTF. The DNA for the CDR3 is TGTGCCAGCAGTGTCGGGGTCTTGAATGGCTACACCTTC. The full variable domain, in which reference TRBV2 and TRBJ1-2 provide the parts outside the CDR3, is EPEVTQTPSHQVTQMGQEVILRCVPISNHLYFYWYRQILGQKVEFLVSFYNNEISEKSEIFDDQFSVERPDGSNFTLKIRSTKLEDSAMYFCASSVGVLNGYTFGSGTRLTVV.

The sample holds one count of this clone. V gene TRBV3-1 (or the pseudogene TRBV3-2) combines with J gene TRBJ2-3, with TRBD2 matching over 7 bases. The CDR3 runs to 20 residues. J lost 6 bases, V lost 0 bases, and 21 bases had no gene match. CDR1 is LGHDT and CDR2 is YNNKEL in the germline V gene (reference sequence). CDR3 sequence (DNA): TGTGCCAGCAGCCAAGATCCTCTCTCCGGCCCTGCGGGGGTGGCGGATACGCAGTATTTT. Encoded protein: CASSQDPLSGPAGVADTQYF.

The chain combines TRBV30 with TRBJ2-7; TRBD1 matches 10 bases. The germline V gene encodes CDR1 GTSNPN and CDR2 SVGIG (reference sequence). The CDR3 has 14 amino acids. V shed 8 bases and J 2 bases; nucleotides not matched to a gene: 9. The CDR3: CASTGTGAAYEQYF. The CDR3 bases are TGTGCCAGTACCGGGACAGGGGCGGCCTACGAGCAGTACTTC.

In this sample, this clone turned up once. V usage is TRBV7-8 and J usage is TRBJ2-4, with TRBD1 matching 7 bases. V lost 1 base and J lost 7; bases outside the gene matches: 19. Germline loops: CDR1 SGHVS, CDR2 FQNEAQ. CDR3 length: 19 amino acids. The CDR3 DNA reads TGTGCCAGCAGCTTAGGGAAACGCACAGGGGTTTCTAAGGCGAACATTCAGTACTTC. Amino acid sequence: CASSLGKRTGVSKANIQYF.

As concerns this clone: In the same sample, other DNA sequences code for this CDR3. The chain employs TRBV5-1 and TRBJ2-2; 7 positions agree with TRBD1. This CDR3 has 13 residues. The V gene end was trimmed by 8 bases and the J gene end by 5 bases; junction bases not matched to a gene: 6. Germline V lookup: CDR1 SGHRS, CDR2 YFSETQ. CDR3 protein: CASMTGNTGELFF. CDR3 sequence (DNA): TGCGCCAGTATGACAGGGAATACCGGGGAGCTGTTTTTT.

The rearrangement joins TRBV4-1 to TRBJ2-3; 9 bases line up with TRBD2. J gave up 5 bases and V 3 bases, and 15 bases lay outside the gene matches. Germline V gene data show CDR1 as MGHRA and CDR2 as YSYEKL. This CDR3 is built from 18 residues. This CDR3 is CASSHPPQAGGPEDTQYF. In nucleotides, the CDR3 is TGCGCCAGCAGCCACCCTCCTCAGGCGGGAGGGCCAGAAGATACGCAGTATTTT.

This rearrangement joins TRBV28 to TRBJ1-2; D not certain. Trimming stripped 3 bases from V and 2 bases from J, with 10 bases between. This CDR3 comprises 14 residues. The germline CDR1 and CDR2 sequences are MDHEN and SYDVKM. The DNA of the CDR3 is TGTGCCAGCAGTTTCAGGATTCTCAACTATGGCTACACCTTC. Amino acid sequence: CASSFRILNYGYTF.